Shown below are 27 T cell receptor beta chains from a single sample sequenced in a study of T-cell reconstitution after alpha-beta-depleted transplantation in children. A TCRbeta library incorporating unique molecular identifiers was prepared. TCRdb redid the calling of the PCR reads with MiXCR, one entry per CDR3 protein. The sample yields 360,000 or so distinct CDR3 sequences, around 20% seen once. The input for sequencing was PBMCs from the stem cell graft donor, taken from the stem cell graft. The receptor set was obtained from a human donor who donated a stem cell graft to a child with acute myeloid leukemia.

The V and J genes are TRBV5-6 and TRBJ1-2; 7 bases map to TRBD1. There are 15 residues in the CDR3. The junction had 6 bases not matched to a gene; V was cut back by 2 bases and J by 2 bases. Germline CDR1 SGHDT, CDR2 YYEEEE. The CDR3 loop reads CASSLITGENYGYTF. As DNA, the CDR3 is TGTGCCAGCAGCTTAATAACAGGGGAAAACTATGGCTACACCTTC.

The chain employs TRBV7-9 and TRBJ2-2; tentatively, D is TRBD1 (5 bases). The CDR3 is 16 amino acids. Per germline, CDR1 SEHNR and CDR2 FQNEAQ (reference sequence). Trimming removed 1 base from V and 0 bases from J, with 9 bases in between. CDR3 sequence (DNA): TGTGCCAGCAGCTTAGTAGGGGAACCGAACACCGGGGAGCTGTTTTTT. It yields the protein CASSLVGEPNTGELFF.

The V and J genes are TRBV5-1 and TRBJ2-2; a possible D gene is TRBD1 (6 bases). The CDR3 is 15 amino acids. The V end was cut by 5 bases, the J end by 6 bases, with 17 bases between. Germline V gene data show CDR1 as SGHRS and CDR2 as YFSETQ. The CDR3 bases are TGCGCCAGCAGAAACAGGGATAGGATGCCCGGGGAGCTGTTTTTT. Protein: CASRNRDRMPGELFF.

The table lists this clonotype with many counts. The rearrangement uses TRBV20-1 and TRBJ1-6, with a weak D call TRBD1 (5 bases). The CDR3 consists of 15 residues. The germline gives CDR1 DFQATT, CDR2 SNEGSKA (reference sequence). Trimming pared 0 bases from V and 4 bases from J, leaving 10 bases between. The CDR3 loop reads CSARDPTVYNSPLHF. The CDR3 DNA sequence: TGCAGTGCTAGAGATCCGACAGTTTATAATTCACCCCTCCACTTT.

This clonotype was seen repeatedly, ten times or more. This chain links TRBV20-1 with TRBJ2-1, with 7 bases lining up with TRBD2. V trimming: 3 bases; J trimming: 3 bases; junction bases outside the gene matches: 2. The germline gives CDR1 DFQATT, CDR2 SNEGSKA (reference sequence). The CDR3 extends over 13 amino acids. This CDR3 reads CSASLADYNEQFF. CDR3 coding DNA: TGCAGTGCTAGTCTAGCGGACTACAATGAGCAGTTCTTC.

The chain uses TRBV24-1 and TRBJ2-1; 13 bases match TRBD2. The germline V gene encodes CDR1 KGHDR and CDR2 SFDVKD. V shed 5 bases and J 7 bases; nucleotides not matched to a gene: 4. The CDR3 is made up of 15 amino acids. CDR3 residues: CATSGTSGSLNEQFF. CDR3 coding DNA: TGTGCCACCAGTGGGACTAGCGGGAGCTTGAATGAGCAGTTCTTC.

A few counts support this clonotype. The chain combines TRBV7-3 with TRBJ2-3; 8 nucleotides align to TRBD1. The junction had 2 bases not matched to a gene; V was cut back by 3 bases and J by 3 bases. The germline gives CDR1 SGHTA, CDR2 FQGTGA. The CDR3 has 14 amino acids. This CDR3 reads CASSLTGETDTQYF. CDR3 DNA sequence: TGTGCCAGCAGCTTGACAGGGGAGACAGATACGCAGTATTTT.

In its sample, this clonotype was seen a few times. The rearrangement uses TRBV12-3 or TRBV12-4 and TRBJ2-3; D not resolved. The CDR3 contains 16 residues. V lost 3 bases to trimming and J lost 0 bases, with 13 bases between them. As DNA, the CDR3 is TGTGCCAGCAGTTTCCATTCGGAGCGTAGCACAGATACGCAGTATTTT. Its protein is CASSFHSERSTDTQYF.

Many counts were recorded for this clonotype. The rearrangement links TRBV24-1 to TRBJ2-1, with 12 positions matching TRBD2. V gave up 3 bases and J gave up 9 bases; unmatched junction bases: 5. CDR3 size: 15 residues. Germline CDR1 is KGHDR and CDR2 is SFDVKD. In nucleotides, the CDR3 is TGTGCCACCAGTGATCGACTAGCGGGAGCAGGTGAGCAGTTCTTC. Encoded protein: CATSDRLAGAGEQFF.

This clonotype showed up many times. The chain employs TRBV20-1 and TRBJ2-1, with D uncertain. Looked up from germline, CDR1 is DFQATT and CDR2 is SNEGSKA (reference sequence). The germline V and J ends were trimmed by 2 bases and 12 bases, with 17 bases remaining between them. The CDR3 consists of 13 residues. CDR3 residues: CSARTISGRGQFF. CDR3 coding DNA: TGCAGTGCTAGAACCATCTCCGGTCGTGGGCAGTTCTTC.

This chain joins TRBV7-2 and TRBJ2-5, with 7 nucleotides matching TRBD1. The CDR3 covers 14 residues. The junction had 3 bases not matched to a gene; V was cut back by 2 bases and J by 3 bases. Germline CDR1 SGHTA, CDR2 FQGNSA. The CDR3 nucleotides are TGTGCCAGCAGCTTATCAGGACAGGAAGAGACCCAGTACTTC. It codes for CASSLSGQEETQYF.

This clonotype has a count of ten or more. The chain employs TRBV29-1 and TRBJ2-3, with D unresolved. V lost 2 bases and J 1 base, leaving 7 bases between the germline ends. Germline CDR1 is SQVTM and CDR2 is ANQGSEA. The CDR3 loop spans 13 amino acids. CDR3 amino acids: CSVERQGTDTQYF. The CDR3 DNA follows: TGCAGCGTTGAACGGCAGGGCACAGATACGCAGTATTTT.

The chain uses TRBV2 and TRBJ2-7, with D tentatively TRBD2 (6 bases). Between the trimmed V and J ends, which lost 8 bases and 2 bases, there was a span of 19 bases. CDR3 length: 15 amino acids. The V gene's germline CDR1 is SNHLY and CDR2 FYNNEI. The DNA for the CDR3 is TGTGCCAGCTGCCCACCTTACGGGAGTACCTACGAGCAGTACTTC. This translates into CASCPPYGSTYEQYF.

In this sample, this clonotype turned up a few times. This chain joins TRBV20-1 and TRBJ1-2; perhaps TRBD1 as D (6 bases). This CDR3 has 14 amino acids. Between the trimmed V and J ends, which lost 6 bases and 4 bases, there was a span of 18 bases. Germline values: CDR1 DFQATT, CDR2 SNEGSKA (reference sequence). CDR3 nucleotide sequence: TGCAGTGCGACGGGGCCAGGGGACTTCTATGGCTACACCTTC. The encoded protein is CSATGPGDFYGYTF.

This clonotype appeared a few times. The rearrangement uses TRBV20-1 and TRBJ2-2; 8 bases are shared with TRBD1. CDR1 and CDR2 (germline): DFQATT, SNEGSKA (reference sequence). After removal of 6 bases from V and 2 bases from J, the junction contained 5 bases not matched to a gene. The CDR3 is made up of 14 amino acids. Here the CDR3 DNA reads TGCAGTGCCGTGGACAGGGATAACACCGGGGAGCTGTTTTTT. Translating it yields CSAVDRDNTGELFF.

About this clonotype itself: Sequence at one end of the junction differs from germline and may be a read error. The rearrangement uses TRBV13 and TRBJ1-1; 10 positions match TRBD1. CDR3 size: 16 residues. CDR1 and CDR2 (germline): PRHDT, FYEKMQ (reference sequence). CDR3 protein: CASSLVFGTGDTEAFF. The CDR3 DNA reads TGTGCCAGCAGCTTAGTCTTTGGGACAGGGGACACAGAAGCTTTCTTT.

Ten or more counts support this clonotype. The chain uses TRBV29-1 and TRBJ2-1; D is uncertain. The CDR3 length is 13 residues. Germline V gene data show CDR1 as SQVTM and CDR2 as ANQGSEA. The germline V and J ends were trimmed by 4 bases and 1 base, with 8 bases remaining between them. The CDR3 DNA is TGCAGCGTTGCCCCGGGTTCCTACAATGAGCAGTTCTTC. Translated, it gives CSVAPGSYNEQFF.

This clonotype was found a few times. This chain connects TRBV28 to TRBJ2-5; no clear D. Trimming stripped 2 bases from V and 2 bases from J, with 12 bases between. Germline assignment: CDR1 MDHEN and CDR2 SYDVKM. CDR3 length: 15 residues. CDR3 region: CASSLLSPQQETQYF. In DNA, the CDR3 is TGTGCCAGCAGTTTACTTTCGCCCCAGCAAGAGACCCAGTACTTC.

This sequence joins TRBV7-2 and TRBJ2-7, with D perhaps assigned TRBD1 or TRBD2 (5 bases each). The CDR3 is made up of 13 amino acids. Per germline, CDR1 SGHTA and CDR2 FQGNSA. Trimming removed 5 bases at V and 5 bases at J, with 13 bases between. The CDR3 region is CASSPDRGDEQYF. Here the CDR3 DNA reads TGTGCCAGCAGCCCCGATCGGGGCGACGAGCAGTACTTC. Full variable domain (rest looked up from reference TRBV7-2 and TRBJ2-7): GAGVSQSPSNKVTEKGKDVELRCDPISGHTALYWYRQSLGQGLEFLIYFQGNSAPDKSGLPSDRFSAERTGGSVSTLTIQRTQQEDSAVYLCASSPDRGDEQYFGPGTRLTVT.

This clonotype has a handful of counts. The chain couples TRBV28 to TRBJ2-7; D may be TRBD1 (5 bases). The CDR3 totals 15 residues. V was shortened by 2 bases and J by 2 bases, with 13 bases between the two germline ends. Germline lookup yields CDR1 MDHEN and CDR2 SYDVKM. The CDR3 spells CASSLARALPYEQYF. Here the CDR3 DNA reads TGTGCCAGCAGTTTAGCCAGGGCCCTTCCCTACGAGCAGTACTTC.

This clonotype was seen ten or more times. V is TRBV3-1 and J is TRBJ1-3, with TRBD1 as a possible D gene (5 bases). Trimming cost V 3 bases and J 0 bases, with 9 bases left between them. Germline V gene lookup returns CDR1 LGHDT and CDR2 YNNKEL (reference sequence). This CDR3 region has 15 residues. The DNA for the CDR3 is TGTGCCAGCAGCCAGGGGGATTACTCTGGAAACACCATATATTTT. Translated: CASSQGDYSGNTIYF. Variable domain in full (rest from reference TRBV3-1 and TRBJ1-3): DTAVSQTPKYLVTQMGNDKSIKCEQNLGHDTMYWYKQDSKKFLKIMFSYNNKELIINETVPNRFSPKSPDKAHLNLHINSLELGDSAVYFCASSQGDYSGNTIYFGEGSWLTVV.

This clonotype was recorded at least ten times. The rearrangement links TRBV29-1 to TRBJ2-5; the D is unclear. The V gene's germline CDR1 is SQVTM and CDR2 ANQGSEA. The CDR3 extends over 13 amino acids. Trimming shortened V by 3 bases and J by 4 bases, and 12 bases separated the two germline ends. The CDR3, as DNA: TGCAGCGTTGATAGGCCGGGTAGAGAGACCCAGTACTTC. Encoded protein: CSVDRPGRETQYF.

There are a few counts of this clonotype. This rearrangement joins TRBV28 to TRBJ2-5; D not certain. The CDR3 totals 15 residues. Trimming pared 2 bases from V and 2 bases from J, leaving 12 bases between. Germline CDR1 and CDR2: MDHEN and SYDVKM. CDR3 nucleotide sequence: TGTGCCAGCAGTTTACCCCACCACAGTCAAGAGACCCAGTACTTC. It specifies CASSLPHHSQETQYF.

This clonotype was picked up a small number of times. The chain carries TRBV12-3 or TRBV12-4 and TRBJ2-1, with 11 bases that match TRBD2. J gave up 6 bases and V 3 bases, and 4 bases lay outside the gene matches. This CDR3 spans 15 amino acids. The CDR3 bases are TGTGCCAGCAGTTTTGGGACTAGCGGAGCCAATGAGCAGTTCTTC. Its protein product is CASSFGTSGANEQFF.

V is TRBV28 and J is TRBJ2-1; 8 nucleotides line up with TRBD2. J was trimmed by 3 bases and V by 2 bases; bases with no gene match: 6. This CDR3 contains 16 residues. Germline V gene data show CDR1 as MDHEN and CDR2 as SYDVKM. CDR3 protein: CASSLASGRVYNEQFF. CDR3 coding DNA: TGTGCCAGCAGTTTAGCCAGCGGGAGAGTCTACAATGAGCAGTTCTTC.

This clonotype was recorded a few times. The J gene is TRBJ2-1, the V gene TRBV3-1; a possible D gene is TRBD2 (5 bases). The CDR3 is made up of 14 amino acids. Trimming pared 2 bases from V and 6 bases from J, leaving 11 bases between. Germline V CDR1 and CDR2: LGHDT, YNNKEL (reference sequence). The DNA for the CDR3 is TGTGCCAGCAGCCAACGGACTGTACTCAATGAGCAGTTCTTC. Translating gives CASSQRTVLNEQFF.

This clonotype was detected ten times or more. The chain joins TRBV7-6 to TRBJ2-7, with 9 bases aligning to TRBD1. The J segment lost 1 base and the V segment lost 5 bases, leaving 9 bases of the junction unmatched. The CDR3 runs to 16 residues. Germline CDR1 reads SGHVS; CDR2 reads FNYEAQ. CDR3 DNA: TGTGCCAGCAGCCAACAAGGGACAGGGAGGTCCTACGAGCAGTACTTC. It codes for CASSQQGTGRSYEQYF.